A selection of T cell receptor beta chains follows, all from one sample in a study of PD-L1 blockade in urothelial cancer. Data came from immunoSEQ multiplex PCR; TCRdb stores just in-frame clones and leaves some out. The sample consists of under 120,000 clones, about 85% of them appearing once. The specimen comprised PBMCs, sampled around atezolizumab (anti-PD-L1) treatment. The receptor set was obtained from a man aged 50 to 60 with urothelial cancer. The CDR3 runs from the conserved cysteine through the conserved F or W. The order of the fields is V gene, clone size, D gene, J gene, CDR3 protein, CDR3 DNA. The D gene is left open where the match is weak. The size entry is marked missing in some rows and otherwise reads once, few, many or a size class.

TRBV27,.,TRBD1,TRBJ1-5,CASSRQGAWQPQHF,TGTGCCAGCAGCCGACAGGGGGCTTGGCAGCCCCAGCATTTT
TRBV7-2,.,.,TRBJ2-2,CASSFSGNTGELFF,TGTGCCAGCAGCTTTAGCGGGAACACCGGGGAGCTGTTTTTT
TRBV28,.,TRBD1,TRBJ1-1,CASSLEGAFTEAFF,TGTGCCAGCAGTTTAGAGGGGGCCTTCACTGAAGCTTTCTTT
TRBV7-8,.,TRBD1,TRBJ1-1,CASSPGTGRLTEAFF,TGTGCCAGCAGCCCCGGGACAGGCCGACTCACTGAAGCTTTCTTT
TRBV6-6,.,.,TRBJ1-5,CASSYRQSNQPQHF,TGTGCCAGCAGTTACCGACAGAGCAATCAGCCCCAGCATTTT
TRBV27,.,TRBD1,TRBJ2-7,CASRKPGQGSYEQYF,TGTGCCAGCAGAAAACCGGGACAGGGGTCCTACGAGCAGTACTTC
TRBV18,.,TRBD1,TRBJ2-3,CASSPLGQSTDTQYF,TGTGCCAGCTCACCGTTGGGACAGAGCACAGATACGCAGTATTTT
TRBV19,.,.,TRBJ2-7,CASARGGANSYEQYF,TGTGCCAGTGCCCGTGGGGGGGCAAACTCCTACGAGCAGTACTTC
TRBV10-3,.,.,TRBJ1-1,CAISDGRAITEAFF,TGTGCCATCAGTGATGGCAGGGCAATCACTGAAGCTTTCTTT
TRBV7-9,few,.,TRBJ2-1,CASSRRGGIDEQFF,TGTGCCAGCAGCCGACGTGGGGGGATCGATGAGCAGTTCTTC
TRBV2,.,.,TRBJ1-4,CARGISGGEKLFF,TGTGCCAGGGGGATCTCGGGGGGTGAAAAACTGTTTTTT
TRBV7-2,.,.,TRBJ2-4,CASSFSGVLAKNIQYF,TGTGCCAGCAGCTTCTCTGGAGTCCTAGCCAAAAACATTCAGTACTTC
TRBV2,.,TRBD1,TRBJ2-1,CASSDSPTGTNEQFF,TGTGCCAGCAGTGACTCCCCGACAGGGACCAATGAGCAGTTCTTC
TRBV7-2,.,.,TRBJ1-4,CASSLAGVRNEKLFF,TGTGCCAGCAGCTTAGCAGGGGTACGGAATGAAAAACTGTTTTTT
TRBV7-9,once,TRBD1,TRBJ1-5,CASSLVTTGGRGNQPQHF,TGTGCCAGCAGCTTAGTAACGACAGGGGGCAGGGGCAATCAGCCCCAGCATTTT
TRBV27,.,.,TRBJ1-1,CASSLGGARAFF,TGTGCCAGCAGTTTAGGGGGGGCTCGTGCTTTCTTT
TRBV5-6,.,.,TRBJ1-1,CASSSGERDTEAFF,TGTGCCAGCAGCTCGGGGGAAAGGGACACTGAAGCTTTCTTT
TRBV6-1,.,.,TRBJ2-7,CASRRTFQGGEQYF,TGTGCCAGCAGGAGAACTTTCCAGGGTGGCGAGCAGTACTTC
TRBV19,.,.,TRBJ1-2,CASSPRTANYGYTF,TGTGCCAGTAGTCCCAGGACAGCCAACTATGGCTACACCTTC
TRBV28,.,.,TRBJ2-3,CASSLDTLRTDTQYF,TGTGCCAGCAGTTTAGACACCCTCCGCACAGATACGCAGTATTTT
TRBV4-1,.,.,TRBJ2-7,CASSQDRDRAGTYEQYF,TGCGCCAGCAGCCAAGACCGGGACCGGGCGGGAACCTACGAGCAGTACTTC
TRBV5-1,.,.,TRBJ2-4,CASSPGVRDIQYF,TGCGCCAGCAGCCCTGGTGTGCGGGACATTCAGTACTTC
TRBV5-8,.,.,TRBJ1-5,CASSSFVGQGNQPQHF,TGTGCCAGCAGCTCGTTTGTGGGCCAGGGCAATCAGCCCCAGCATTTT
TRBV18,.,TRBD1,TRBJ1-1,CASSHDREMNTEAFF,TGTGCCAGCTCTCACGACAGGGAGATGAACACTGAAGCTTTCTTT
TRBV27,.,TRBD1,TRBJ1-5,CASAKFQGANQPQHF,TGTGCCAGCGCCAAATTTCAGGGGGCGAATCAGCCCCAGCATTTT
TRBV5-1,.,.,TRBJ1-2,CASSLQATAAGGYTF,TGCGCCAGCAGCTTGCAAGCCACCGCGGCAGGGGGCTACACCTTC
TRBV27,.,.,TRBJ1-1,CASSSILNTEAFF,TGTGCCAGCAGTTCTATCCTGAACACTGAAGCTTTCTTT
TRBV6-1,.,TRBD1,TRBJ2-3,CASSEVSAGGIDTQYF,TGTGCCAGCAGTGAAGTTTCGGCAGGGGGAATAGATACGCAGTATTTT
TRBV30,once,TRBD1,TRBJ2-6,CAGQGSGANVLTF,TGTGCCGGACAGGGCTCTGGGGCCAACGTCCTGACTTTC
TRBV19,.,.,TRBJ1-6,CASQGGGLGNSPLHF,TGTGCCTCCCAGGGAGGGGGGCTTGGAAATTCACCCCTCCACTTT
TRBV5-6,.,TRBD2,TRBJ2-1,CASSPTSGSYNEQFF,TGTGCCAGCAGCCCGACTAGCGGGTCCTACAATGAGCAGTTCTTC
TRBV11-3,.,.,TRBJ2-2,CASSLALGELFF,TGTGCCAGCAGCTTAGCCTTGGGGGAGCTGTTTTTT
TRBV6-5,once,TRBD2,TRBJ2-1,CASRGTSSYNEQFF,TGTGCCAGCAGGGGGACTAGCTCCTACAATGAGCAGTTCTTC
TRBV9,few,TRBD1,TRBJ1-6,CASSQTGTGNSPLHF,TGTGCCAGCAGCCAAACCGGGACAGGGAATTCACCCCTCCACTTT
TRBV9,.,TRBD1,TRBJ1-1,CASSVAPTGSNTEAFF,TGTGCCAGCAGCGTAGCCCCGACAGGGTCGAACACTGAAGCTTTCTTT
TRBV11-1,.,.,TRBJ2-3,CASSSQGTDTQYF,TGTGCCAGCAGCTCACAGGGCACAGATACGCAGTATTTT